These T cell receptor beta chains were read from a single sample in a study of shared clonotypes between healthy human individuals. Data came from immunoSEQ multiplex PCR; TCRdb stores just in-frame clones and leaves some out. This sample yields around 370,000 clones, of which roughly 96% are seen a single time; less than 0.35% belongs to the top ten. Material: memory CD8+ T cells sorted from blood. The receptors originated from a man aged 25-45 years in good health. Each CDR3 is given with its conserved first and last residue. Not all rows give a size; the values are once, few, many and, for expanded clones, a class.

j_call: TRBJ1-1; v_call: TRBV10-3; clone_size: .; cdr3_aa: CAISELQGVNTEAFF
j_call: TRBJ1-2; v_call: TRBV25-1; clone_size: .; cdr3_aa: CASSEYILGSPQGYTF
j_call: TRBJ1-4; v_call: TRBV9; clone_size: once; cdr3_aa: CASSTRQGANEKLFF
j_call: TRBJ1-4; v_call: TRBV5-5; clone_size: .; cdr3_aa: CASSPGPTTNEKLFF
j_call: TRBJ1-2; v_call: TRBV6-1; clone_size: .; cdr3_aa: CATDPLTGDYGYTF
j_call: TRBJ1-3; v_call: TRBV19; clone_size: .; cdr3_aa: CASSILAAGNTIYF
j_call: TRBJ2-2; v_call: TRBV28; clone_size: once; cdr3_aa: CASSGYGNTGELFF
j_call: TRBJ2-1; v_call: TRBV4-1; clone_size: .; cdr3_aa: CASSQDPGGPDEQFF
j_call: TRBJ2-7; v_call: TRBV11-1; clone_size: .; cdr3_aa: CASSLEVHSYEQYF
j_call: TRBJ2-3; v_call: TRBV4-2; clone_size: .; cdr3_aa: CASSQEDPVSDTQYF
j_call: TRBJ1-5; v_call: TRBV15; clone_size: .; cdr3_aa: CATSRDRGGQPQHF
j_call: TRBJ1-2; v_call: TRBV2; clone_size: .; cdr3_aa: CASSATGLGYTF
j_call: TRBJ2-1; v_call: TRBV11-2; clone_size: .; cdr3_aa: CASSARQTLGTNEQFF
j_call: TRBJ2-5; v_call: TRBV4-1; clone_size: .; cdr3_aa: CASSSSPFRVAGAQETQYF
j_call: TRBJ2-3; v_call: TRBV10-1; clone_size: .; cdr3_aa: CASSEDPSHPPNTQYF
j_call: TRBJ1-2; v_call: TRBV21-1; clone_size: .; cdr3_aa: CASTQIGVGVDNYGYTF
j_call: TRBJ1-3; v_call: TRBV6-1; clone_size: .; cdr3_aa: CASSEAGTGKGNTIYF
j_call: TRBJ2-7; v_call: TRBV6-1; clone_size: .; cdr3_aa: CASKEYEQYF
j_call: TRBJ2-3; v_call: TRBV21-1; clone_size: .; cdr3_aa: CASSKATRRDTQYF
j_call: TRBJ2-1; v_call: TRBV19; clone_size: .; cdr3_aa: CASRTGSYNEQFF